This T cell receptor beta chain was captured in a study of blood T cell repertoires in COVID-19. Study in general: Material from acute and convalescent COVID-19 was sourced from the United States, Italy and Spain. T cells, B-cell-depleted T cells, or PBMCs provided the cDNA or gDNA that served as material.

There are 17 residues in the CDR3. V gave up 3 bases and J gave up 1 base; unmatched junction bases: 5. Germline V CDR1 and CDR2: SGHAT, FQNNGV. Per the original data handling: The authors estimated nucleated cell counts from reference gene primer amplification. TCRdb's table, derived via immunoSEQ multiplex PCR, lists solely in-frame clones and lacks some. V and J calls plus clone size are reproduced from that table; the DNA served to infer D and trimming. The sample contains over 85,000 clones, around four fifths of which appear only once. The specimen sequenced was peripheral blood. This sequence was found in a man aged 55 to 70 with active or convalescent COVID-19. This sequence joins TRBV11-2 and TRBJ2-6, with 8 positions matching TRBD1. DNA for the CDR3: TGTGCCAGCAGCTTCAGGGGGCTGGGTTCTGGGGCCAACGTCCTGACTTTC. Its protein is CASSFRGLGSGANVLTF. The whole variable domain, remainder taken from reference TRBV11-2 and TRBJ2-6, is EAGVAQSPRYKIIEKRQSVAFWCNPISGHATLYWYQQILGQGPKLLIQFQNNGVVDDSQLPKDRFSAERLKGVDSTLKIQPAKLEDSAVYLCASSFRGLGSGANVLTFGAGSRLTVL.